The present T cell receptor (beta chain) was sequenced within a study of T cell responses to AZD1222 COVID-19 vaccine. TCRdb keeps only in-frame clones here, not all; method: immunoSEQ multiplex PCR. The sample lists about 83,000 clones; roughly 88% were seen once. Germline CDR1 is KGHDR and CDR2 is SFDVKD. V shed 1 base and J shed 9 bases, with 12 bases lying between them. CDR3 length equals 15 residues. This clonotype originated in an adult in good health. The input for sequencing was peripheral blood, taken on day 0 of AZD1222 vaccination. V gene TRBV24-1 combines with J gene TRBJ1-6; no firm D call. The CDR3 bases are TGTGCCACCAGTGATTTTAGTTTCTCTCCTTCACCCCTCCACTTT. Its translation: CATSDFSFSPSPLHF.